This TCR beta chain came from a study of control samples from healthy donors and cancer patients. Assay used: immunoSEQ multiplex PCR; TCRdb lists only in-frame clones, some missing. Of more than 140,000 clones in the sample, about 89% were seen once. The CDR3 contains 14 residues. Germline V gene sequence: CDR1 LNHDA, CDR2 SQIVND (reference sequence). V dropped 2 bases and J dropped 2 bases, with 9 bases sitting between them. The material sequenced was blood. This TCR came from a man aged 18 to 29 in good health. The chain joins TRBV19 to TRBJ1-1; D is unresolved. In nucleotides, the CDR3 is TGTGCCAGTAGTATAAAAGGGTTTAACACTGAAGCTTTCTTT. It is translated as CASSIKGFNTEAFF.